The present entry profiles one T cell receptor beta chain with its context. No antigen is known for it. The time point: cycle 4 day 1 (C4D1), after more than five weeks of nivolumab. There was relapse after autologous stem cell transplantation in every patient, and there was variation in brentuximab vedotin exposure. The best responses consisted of complete response, partial response or progressive disease. These data come from a study of PD-1 blockade in classical Hodgkin lymphoma. Background on the study: Administration of nivolumab to patients was at 3 mg/kg intravenously every 2 weeks. Points from the study as a whole: TCR diversity rose significantly by C4D1 in CD4+ but not CD8+ cells.

Germline assignment: CDR1 KGHSH and CDR2 LQKENI. J gave up 3 bases and V 0 bases, and 9 bases lay outside the gene matches. The CDR3 has 17 amino acids. The data were produced by immunoSEQ multiplex PCR, yet TCRdb's version contains in-frame clones alone and is incomplete. The sample yields tens of thousands of clones, roughly 70% seen once. Specimen: peripheral blood mononuclear cells (PBMCs), collected before the fourth cycle of nivolumab. The receptor's source is a human donor with classical Hodgkin lymphoma. The gene calls are TRBV18 and TRBJ2-7; TRBD1 agrees at 9 bases. The CDR3 here is CASSPPWDRVQDYEQYF. DNA for the CDR3: TGTGCCAGCTCACCACCTTGGGACAGGGTGCAGGACTACGAGCAGTACTTC.